This T cell receptor (beta chain) appears in the sequencing data of a study of regulatory T cells in long-lasting Graves disease. Of note for this clonotype: Its antigen is still unknown.

The study's findings and limits: Because few samples were included, accuracy may have been lower.

Germline CDR1 reads MGHDK; CDR2 reads SYGVNS. The CDR3 runs 16 residues. V was clipped by 3 bases and J by 3 bases, with 14 bases between them. Researchers made TCR beta libraries by using iRepertoire HTBI primers and running Arm-PCR on CDR3 regions. From the multiplex PCR reads, TCRdb called clonotypes with MiXCR, one entry per CDR3 protein. The data contain 200,000 to 250,000 distinct CDR3 sequences, roughly 19% of them singletons. Noted time point: newly diagnosed GD, antithyroid drugs for less than 3 months. PBMCs provided the RNA from which the TCR library was made. In addition, the sample was reused for a study of T cells in Graves' hyperthyroidism and ophthalmopathy. That paper notes: Researchers barred patients who had uncontrolled infection, other autoimmune disease, pregnancy or lactation. HTBI primers drove first-round RT-PCR of the TCR CDR3.

The sample was peripheral blood mononuclear cells (PBMCs), taken at new diagnosis, from a patient treated with antithyroid drugs. The V and J genes are TRBV25-1 and TRBJ1-4; D perhaps matches TRBD1 (6 bases). The clonotype was recovered from a woman in her 30s with Graves disease. The DNA of the CDR3 is TGTGCCAGCAGTGACCGCGTGGGGGCGTCTAATGAAAAACTGTTTTTT. This translates into CASSDRVGASNEKLFF. Using reference TRBV25-1 and TRBJ1-4 for the parts outside the CDR3, the full variable domain is EADIYQTPRYLVIGTGKKITLECSQTMGHDKMYWYQQDPGMELHLIHYSYGVNSTEKGDLSSESTVSRIRTEHFPLTLESARPSHTSQYLCASSDRVGASNEKLFFGSGTQLSVL.